This T cell receptor beta chain came from a study of regulatory T cells in long-lasting Graves disease. Researchers made TCR beta libraries by using iRepertoire HTBI primers and running Arm-PCR on CDR3 regions. TCRdb redid the calling of the multiplex PCR reads with MiXCR, one entry per CDR3 protein. The repertoire includes hundreds of thousands of distinct CDR3 sequences, 16% of them detected once, and about 20% sits in the top ten. Time point described: newly diagnosed GD, antithyroid drugs for less than 3 months. RNA from PBMCs was the source of the TCR library. This clonotype has a count of ten or more. This same sample was also part of a study on T cells in Graves' hyperthyroidism and ophthalmopathy.

The sample in question was peripheral blood mononuclear cells (PBMCs), obtained at new diagnosis, from a patient treated with antithyroid drugs. The TCR sequence derives from a woman between 25 and 40 years old with Graves disease.

The CDR3 loop is CASRITEQSYTF. In DNA, the CDR3 is TGTGCCAGCAGGATTACAGAACAAAGCTACACCTTC. The chain links TRBV27 to TRBJ1-2; D is unclear. V was pared by 6 bases and J by 9 bases, with 14 bases between. The germline CDR1 and CDR2 sequences are MNHEY and SMNVEV (reference sequence). The CDR3 spans 12 residues.